A single sample is the source of the 7 T cell receptor beta chains below, sequenced in a study of shared clonotypes between healthy human individuals. Libraries were prepared by immunoSEQ multiplex PCR; TCRdb keeps only in-frame clonotypes and omits some of them. The table has approximately 720,000 clones, 72% seen once. The sequencing sample was made of memory CD4+ T cells sorted from blood. As to subset: CD45RA-negative fraction. The receptors come from a woman aged 25 to 39 in good health.

A single count supports this clone. The chain carries TRBV27 and TRBJ2-3, with a weak D call TRBD2 (5 bases). Germline V CDR1 and CDR2: MNHEY, SMNVEV (reference sequence). Between the trimmed V and J ends, which lost 7 bases and 0 bases, there was a span of 14 bases. The CDR3 spans 15 residues. Here the CDR3 DNA reads TGTGCCAGCAAGCGGCAGGTTGCTAGCACAGATACGCAGTATTTT. Protein product: CASKRQVASTDTQYF.

Details on this clone: The same CDR3 is also encoded by other DNA sequences in this sample. The chain joins TRBV2 to TRBJ2-7, with unresolved D. CDR3 length equals 10 residues. The V end lost 7 bases, the J end lost 4 bases, and 5 bases lay between the germline ends. CDR1 is SNHLY, CDR2 FYNNEI, per germline. CDR3 protein: CASKGYEQYF. CDR3 in DNA: TGTGCCAGCAAGGGTTACGAGCAGTACTTC.

The genes are TRBV4-1 and TRBJ1-1; D remains unclear. The CDR3 has 15 residues. The germline V gene encodes CDR1 MGHRA and CDR2 YSYEKL. V was trimmed by 1 base and J by 2 bases, leaving 11 bases between them. The CDR3 nucleotides read TGCGCCAGCAGCCAAGCGGCGATCTTAAACACTGAAGCTTTCTTT. Translated: CASSQAAILNTEAFF.

As DNA, the CDR3 is TGTGCCAGCACATTTGGCACCTACGAGCAGTACTTC. Translation: CASTFGTYEQYF. V usage is TRBV6-1 and J usage is TRBJ2-7, with no clear D. V lost 7 bases and J lost 2, with 9 bases in between. The CDR3 is 12 amino acids. Germline V lookup: CDR1 MNHNS, CDR2 SASEGT.

The chain employs TRBV6-1 and TRBJ2-7, with 9 bases that match TRBD2. Trimming at V came to 5 bases and at J to 6 bases, leaving 8 bases not matched to a gene. In germline, CDR1 is MNHNS, CDR2 SASEGT. The CDR3 spans 14 residues. The DNA of the CDR3 is TGTGCCAGCAGTCCTTTAGCGGGAGTAGGCGAGCAGTACTTC. Its protein is CASSPLAGVGEQYF.

The chain uses TRBV28 and TRBJ2-3, with D possibly being TRBD2 (6 bases). The CDR3 is 14 residues long. Between the trimmed V and J ends, which lost 5 bases and 2 bases, there was a span of 11 bases. Germline CDR1 reads MDHEN; CDR2 reads SYDVKM. CDR3 sequence: CASSMAGPTDTQYF. CDR3 DNA: TGTGCCAGCAGTATGGCGGGGCCCACAGATACGCAGTATTTT.

This chain connects TRBV27 to TRBJ1-4; possible D gene TRBD1, 6 bases. There are 15 residues in the CDR3. Trimming cost V 0 bases and J 8 bases, with 13 bases left between them. CDR1 is MNHEY, CDR2 SMNVEV, per germline (reference sequence). Written as DNA, the CDR3 is TGTGCCAGCAGTTTATCGTGGGGGGCCGGGGAAAAACTGTTTTTT. This gives the protein CASSLSWGAGEKLFF.